The T cell receptor (beta chain) described here comes from a study of T cell responses to AZD1222 COVID-19 vaccine. Notes on the study in general: Most donors were white British, females outnumbered males, and clonal diversity was possibly underestimated. There were repertoire samples only from the period after the peak T cell response. Nearly half of spike-specific TCRs reportedly go after variant regions that carry no mutations. The study identified only five to seven AZD1222 recipients as seropositive at baseline.

V lost 4 bases and J lost 0, with 11 bases in between. The germline V gene has CDR1 SGHTS and CDR2 YDEGEE. The CDR3 runs 15 residues. About this clone itself: Its specificity is not known.

The repertoire was sequenced with immunoSEQ multiplex PCR; TCRdb's copy has only in-frame clones and lacks some. The sample holds tens of thousands of clones, roughly nine tenths seen once. The sample consisted of peripheral blood, taken on day 0 of AZD1222 vaccination. This chain links TRBV5-8 with TRBJ1-5; D is ambiguous. The clonotype originates from an adult in good health. The CDR3 sequence is CASSPGLFSNQPQHF. As DNA, the CDR3 is TGTGCCAGCAGCCCCGGACTGTTTAGCAATCAGCCCCAGCATTTT.